The source of this T cell receptor (beta chain) is a study of blood T cell repertoires in COVID-19. Overall study context: Sites in the United States, Italy and Spain provided acute and convalescent COVID-19 samples. Nucleic acid was either cDNA or gDNA, and it came from T cells, B-cell-depleted T cells, or PBMCs.

The CDR3 sequence is 18 residues long. Trimming took off 5 bases at V and 1 base at J, with 24 bases between the two ends. Germline loops: CDR1 MNHEY, CDR2 SVGEGT. Original data processing: For nucleated cells, counts were estimated from reference gene primer amplification. Here immunoSEQ multiplex PCR was the method, and the copy in TCRdb shows in-frame clones only, minus some. The DNA gave D and trimming, while V, J and clone size come from that table. The sample has over 350,000 clones; around nine tenths are singletons. Sequenced sample: peripheral blood. This receptor was identified in a young woman with acute or convalescent COVID-19. This chain links TRBV6-2 or TRBV6-3 with TRBJ2-7; D might be TRBD2 (5 bases). The CDR3, as DNA: TGTGCCAGCAGTCCGCCCCCGTCTCTAGCAACTACTTCCTACGAGCAGTACTTC. As protein: CASSPPPSLATTSYEQYF.